These 30 T cell receptor beta chains share one sample of origin, sequenced in a study of radiation and T cells in renal cell carcinoma. Repertoires were generated with immunoSEQ multiplex PCR, while TCRdb's copy carries only in-frame clones and drops some. The table records more than 4,500 clones, roughly three fifths of them present only once. Treatment given: 15 Gy SBRT to primary tumor, nephrectomy 4 weeks later. The sample here was tumor tissue, taken from a patient whose treatment included radiotherapy and nephrectomy. These receptors were collected from a man aged 55 to 70 with renal cell carcinoma.

CDR3 amino acids: CASRYGTVGNTIYF. The CDR3 DNA sequence: TGTGCCAGCAGGTACGGGACAGTTGGAAACACCATATATTTT. J is TRBJ1-3 and V is TRBV7-9; 7 bases line up with TRBD1. This CDR3 has 14 amino acids. V shed 6 bases, J shed 3 bases, and the junction held 5 bases outside the gene matches. The germline V gene encodes CDR1 SEHNR and CDR2 FQNEAQ (reference sequence).

The chain has TRBV14 and TRBJ1-2, with 7 bases identical to TRBD1. With 0 bases clipped from V and 5 bases from J, the junction kept 9 bases outside the gene matches. The germline V gene has CDR1 SGHDN and CDR2 FVKESK. The CDR3 totals 16 residues. CDR3 DNA sequence: TGTGCCAGCAGCCAAGATCTTATGAGGGGGCTATATGGCTACACCTTC. Residues: CASSQDLMRGLYGYTF.

This clone was seen a handful of times. V usage is TRBV11-2 and J usage is TRBJ2-7; possibly TRBD2 for D (6 bases). V gave up 10 bases and J gave up 0 bases, with 13 bases separating them. From germline, CDR1 is SGHAT and CDR2 FQNNGV. The CDR3 runs to 13 residues. The DNA of the CDR3 is TGTGCCACCAAGGGTAGCGGCTCCTACGAGCAGTACTTC. Translating gives CATKGSGSYEQYF.

The rearrangement joins TRBV9 to TRBJ2-3; TRBD2 matches at 9 bases. The CDR3 extends over 15 amino acids. Germline CDR1 reads SGDLS; CDR2 reads YYNGEE. Trimming removed 3 bases from V and 1 base from J; junction bases left unmatched: 3. The CDR3 protein is CASSGRLAGTDTQYF. In DNA, the CDR3 is TGTGCCAGCAGCGGCCGACTAGCGGGCACAGATACGCAGTATTTT.

This clone was recorded a few times. This sequence joins TRBV5-5 and TRBJ2-7; D perhaps matches TRBD2 (5 bases). Germline V gene sequence: CDR1 SGHKS, CDR2 YYEKEE (reference sequence). The CDR3 is made up of 14 amino acids. Trimming took off 4 bases at V and 2 bases at J, with 13 bases between the two ends. CDR3: CASSESGVTYEQYF. CDR3 in DNA: TGTGCCAGCAGCGAGTCCGGGGTCACCTACGAGCAGTACTTC. The full variable domain, with the rest looked up from reference TRBV5-5 and TRBJ2-7, is DAGVTQSPTHLIKTRGQQVTLRCSPISGHKSVSWYQQVLGQGPQFIFQYYEKEERGRGNFPDRFSARQFPNYSSELNVNALLLGDSALYLCASSESGVTYEQYFGPGTRLTVT.

This chain uses TRBV7-8 with TRBJ1-5; D uncertain. The V end was cut by 4 bases, the J end by 1 base, with 8 bases between. The CDR3 length is 14 residues. The germline CDR1 and CDR2 sequences are SGHVS and FQNEAQ. CDR3 loop: CASSWSDSNQPQHF. The CDR3 DNA is TGTGCCAGCAGCTGGTCGGACAGCAATCAGCCCCAGCATTTT.

This clone is medium-sized in the sample. The V and J genes are TRBV30 and TRBJ1-3, with D possibly TRBD1 on 6 matching bases. CDR3 size: 13 residues. Germline V gene sequence: CDR1 GTSNPN, CDR2 SVGIG (reference sequence). Trimming stripped 8 bases from V and 0 bases from J, with 11 bases between. The CDR3 loop reads CAREDSSGNTIYF. CDR3 nucleotide sequence: TGTGCCCGAGAGGACAGCTCTGGAAACACCATATATTTT.

This rearrangement joins TRBV20-1 to TRBJ2-7; D gene uncertain. This CDR3 region has 11 residues. Germline CDR1 and CDR2: DFQATT and SNEGSKA (reference sequence). The V and J ends lost 3 bases and 4 bases respectively, with 7 bases between them. In DNA form, the CDR3 reads TGCAGTGCTAGCCAGTTATACGAGCAGTACTTC. This sequence encodes CSASQLYEQYF.

The V call is TRBV5-1, the J call TRBJ2-7; D unresolved. V was trimmed by 6 bases and J by 2 bases, leaving 6 bases between them. CDR3 length equals 11 residues. From germline, CDR1 is SGHRS and CDR2 YFSETQ. This CDR3 reads CASTDTYEQYF. Here the CDR3 DNA reads TGCGCCAGCACAGATACCTACGAGCAGTACTTC.

The chain uses TRBV7-8 and TRBJ2-3; unclear D gene. Trimming took off 7 bases at V and 3 bases at J, with 8 bases between the two ends. The CDR3 sequence is 12 residues long. Germline V CDR1 and CDR2: SGHVS, FQNEAQ. The CDR3 DNA reads TGTGCCAGCACCTTCGAAACAGATACGCAGTATTTT. It is translated as CASTFETDTQYF.

The CDR3 nucleotides read TGTGCCATCAGAGGGGACACCTACGTCTCTGGAAACACCATATATTTT. It specifies CAIRGDTYVSGNTIYF. The chain recombines TRBV10-3 with TRBJ1-3; a weak D match, TRBD1 (6 bases). The germline V gene has CDR1 ENHRY and CDR2 SYGVKD. The CDR3 is 16 residues long. Trimming removed 6 bases at V and 0 bases at J, with 15 bases between.

V is TRBV9 and J is TRBJ2-1; TRBD2 agrees at 10 bases. This CDR3 has 16 amino acids. In germline, CDR1 is SGDLS, CDR2 YYNGEE. The J segment lost 8 bases and the V segment lost 2 bases, leaving 10 bases of the junction unmatched. The CDR3 DNA is TGTGCCAGCAGCGTGATAGCGGGAGGTCGGGGGGATGAGCAGTTCTTC. As protein: CASSVIAGGRGDEQFF.

The chain couples TRBV29-1 to TRBJ2-5; 10 bases match TRBD1. CDR3 length equals 13 residues. Germline V gene sequence: CDR1 SQVTM, CDR2 ANQGSEA. V lost 3 bases, J lost 4 bases, and 2 bases stayed unmatched. CDR3 in amino acids: CSVETGGGETQYF. CDR3 DNA sequence: TGCAGCGTTGAGACAGGGGGCGGAGAGACCCAGTACTTC.

The chain joins TRBV9 to TRBJ2-7; D gene ambiguous. Germline lookup yields CDR1 SGDLS and CDR2 YYNGEE. This CDR3 has 14 residues. Trimming removed 0 bases from V and 6 bases from J, with 13 bases in between. The CDR3 loop reads CASSVATGLGEQYF. In DNA form, the CDR3 reads TGTGCCAGCAGCGTAGCTACTGGGCTGGGCGAGCAGTACTTC.

This clone has more than one count but fewer than ten. The chain has TRBV9 and TRBJ1-2; TRBD1 aligns across 8 bases. The CDR3 runs 15 residues. The ends lost 4 bases at V and 7 bases at J; junction bases unmatched: 12. The V gene's germline CDR1 is SGDLS and CDR2 YYNGEE. CDR3 DNA: TGTGCCAGCAGCCCGACGCAACAGGGGGGGATTGGCTACACCTTC. This codes for CASSPTQQGGIGYTF. The variable domain in full, completed from reference TRBV9 and TRBJ1-2, reads DSGVTQTPKHLITATGQRVTLRCSPRSGDLSVYWYQQSLDQGLQFLIQYYNGEERAKGNILERFSAQQFPDLHSELNLSSLELGDSALYFCASSPTQQGGIGYTFGSGTRLTVV.

The J gene is TRBJ1-5, the V gene TRBV10-3; 9 bases agree with TRBD1. Germline trimming cut 2 bases from V and 7 bases from J; bases unmatched to any gene: 9. This CDR3 spans 16 amino acids. Germline CDR1 ENHRY, CDR2 SYGVKD. In DNA form, the CDR3 reads TGTGCCATCAGTGAGGTCGCGGGACAGGGCGTCCAGCCCCAGCATTTT. Protein product: CAISEVAGQGVQPQHF.

The V call is TRBV14, the J call TRBJ2-7; 12 bases match TRBD2. CDR3 size: 16 residues. Germline trimming cut 4 bases from V and 4 bases from J; bases unmatched to any gene: 8. CDR1 is SGHDN and CDR2 is FVKESK in the germline V gene. DNA for the CDR3: TGTGCCAGCAGCCGAGGGGGGACTAGCGGGCGTTACGAGCAGTACTTC. Encoded protein: CASSRGGTSGRYEQYF.

V gene TRBV27 combines with J gene TRBJ1-1; 8 bases map to TRBD1. Germline V gene lookup returns CDR1 MNHEY and CDR2 SMNVEV (reference sequence). The ends lost 6 bases at V and 4 bases at J; junction bases unmatched: 19. The CDR3 extends over 18 amino acids. The CDR3 nucleotides read TGTGCCAGCAGACTGAGAGCCGACAGGGGCCCATTGGCCACTGAAGCTTTCTTT. Translated, it gives CASRLRADRGPLATEAFF.

The sample holds a few counts of this clone. CDR3: CASSSFTGRTYEQYF. In DNA form, the CDR3 reads TGTGCCAGCAGTTCCTTCACAGGTCGCACCTACGAGCAGTACTTC. J is TRBJ2-7 and V is TRBV6-5, with TRBD1 as a possible D gene (5 bases). The CDR3 loop spans 15 amino acids. Trimming cost V 4 bases and J 2 bases, with 15 bases left between them. Germline lookup yields CDR1 MNHEY and CDR2 SVGAGI.

The DNA for the CDR3 is TGTGCCAGCAGCTCGGGACAGTTTAGGTATGGCTACACCTTC. Translation: CASSSGQFRYGYTF. V and J are TRBV7-2 and TRBJ1-2; 7 positions agree with TRBD1. CDR1 is SGHTA and CDR2 is FQGNSA in the germline V gene. The CDR3 spans 14 residues. Germline trimming cut 4 bases from V and 5 bases from J; bases unmatched to any gene: 7. The full variable domain, rest sourced from reference TRBV7-2 and TRBJ1-2, is GAGVSQSPSNKVTEKGKDVELRCDPISGHTALYWYRQSLGQGLEFLIYFQGNSAPDKSGLPSDRFSAERTGGSVSTLTIQRTQQEDSAVYLCASSSGQFRYGYTFGSGTRLTVV.

V and J are TRBV7-2 and TRBJ1-1; the D gene is possibly TRBD1 (6 bases). CDR3 length: 13 residues. Germline CDR1 is SGHTA and CDR2 is FQGNSA. The V end lost 6 bases, the J end lost 2 bases, and 10 bases lay between the germline ends. The CDR3 bases are TGTGCCAGCAGTCTACAGGGAAACACTGAAGCTTTCTTT. Translating gives CASSLQGNTEAFF.

This rearrangement joins TRBV6-1 to TRBJ1-1; 7 nucleotides agree with TRBD1. CDR1 is MNHNS and CDR2 is SASEGT in the germline V gene. The CDR3 is made up of 15 amino acids. V lost 1 base to trimming and J lost 1 base; unmatched junction nucleotides: 3. In DNA, the CDR3 is TGTGCCAGCAGTGAAGAGGGACAGCCGAACACTGAAGCTTTCTTT. It translates to CASSEEGQPNTEAFF.

The genes are TRBV7-2 and TRBJ2-1; D not certain. Germline V lookup: CDR1 SGHTA, CDR2 FQGNSA. Trimming removed 3 bases at V and 4 bases at J, with 7 bases between. CDR3 size: 13 residues. CDR3 coding DNA: TGTGCCAGCAGCTTGGCGGTTTACAATGAGCAGTTCTTC. Protein sequence: CASSLAVYNEQFF.

The V gene is TRBV7-3, the J gene TRBJ2-3; no firm D call. From germline, CDR1 is SGHTA and CDR2 FQGTGA. Between the trimmed V and J ends, which lost 5 bases and 2 bases, there was a span of 11 bases. There are 14 residues in the CDR3. The chain's CDR3 is CASSLKGLTDTQYF. The DNA of the CDR3 is TGTGCCAGCAGCCTGAAAGGGCTCACAGATACGCAGTATTTT.

The chain joins TRBV10-3 to TRBJ2-3, with D unclear. The CDR3 extends over 15 amino acids. Trimming shortened V by 6 bases and J by 4 bases, and 17 bases separated the two germline ends. Per the germline V gene, CDR1 is ENHRY and CDR2 is SYGVKD. CDR3 residues: CAIRGNRLRSDTQYF. DNA for the CDR3: TGTGCCATCAGGGGGAATCGTCTCCGGTCAGATACGCAGTATTTT.

V usage is TRBV27 and J usage is TRBJ1-1; D is possibly TRBD1 (6 bases). The V and J ends lost 6 bases and 5 bases respectively, with 16 bases between them. Germline V gene data show CDR1 as MNHEY and CDR2 as SMNVEV (reference sequence). The CDR3 is 14 residues long. In nucleotides, the CDR3 is TGTGCCAGCAGAAATACATACGACAGGACTGAAGCTTTCTTT. Translated: CASRNTYDRTEAFF.

This clone was counted a few times. The sample contains more than one DNA sequence encoding this CDR3. V is TRBV15 and J is TRBJ2-7, with D maybe TRBD1 (6 bases). The CDR3 sequence is 13 residues long. V lost 3 bases and J 5 bases, leaving 11 bases between the germline ends. Germline V gene lookup returns CDR1 LNHNV and CDR2 YYDKDF (reference sequence). CDR3 in DNA: TGTGCCACCAGCAGCCTACAGGGAGACGAGCAGTACTTC. It translates to CATSSLQGDEQYF.

This clone occurred once. Other nucleotide sequences from this sample produce the same CDR3. This chain links TRBV5-6 with TRBJ1-1, with D unresolved. This CDR3 has 12 amino acids. The germline CDR1 and CDR2 sequences are SGHDT and YYEEEE. With 1 base removed from V and 4 bases from J, the gap between germline ends came to 5 bases. CDR3 nucleotides: TGTGCCAGCAGCTTGCGGGGCACTGAAGCTTTCTTT. Protein sequence: CASSLRGTEAFF.

This chain connects TRBV7-2 to TRBJ2-2; 8 bases fit TRBD2. CDR3 length: 17 residues. The V and J ends lost 4 bases and 3 bases, in that order; junction bases with no gene match: 10. Per the germline V gene, CDR1 is SGHTA and CDR2 is FQGNSA. CDR3 DNA sequence: TGTGCCAGCAGCTGGGGCAGAACTAGCGGATACACCGGGGAGCTGTTTTTT. Amino acid sequence: CASSWGRTSGYTGELFF. The full variable domain, its missing parts supplied by reference TRBV7-2 and TRBJ2-2, is GAGVSQSPSNKVTEKGKDVELRCDPISGHTALYWYRQSLGQGLEFLIYFQGNSAPDKSGLPSDRFSAERTGGSVSTLTIQRTQQEDSAVYLCASSWGRTSGYTGELFFGEGSRLTVL.

CDR3: CASSQGVASGIPEQYF. CDR3 nucleotides: TGCGCCAGCAGCCAAGGCGTGGCTAGCGGGATACCCGAGCAGTACTTC. The V and J genes are TRBV4-3 and TRBJ2-7, with TRBD2 matching 9 bases. V shed 1 base, J shed 6 bases, and the junction held 10 bases outside the gene matches. The CDR3 consists of 16 residues. Germline V gene lookup returns CDR1 LGHNA and CDR2 YSLEER.